This T cell receptor beta chain comes out of a study of PD-L1 blockade in urothelial cancer. Time point: pretreatment peripheral blood. Sequencing used immunoSEQ multiplex PCR; TCRdb keeps in-frame clones, though not all of them. The repertoire holds 70,000 to 75,000 clones, with almost 90% as singletons. This CDR3 is built from 16 residues. The TCR originated in a man aged 65 to 85 with urothelial cancer. The J gene is TRBJ2-3, the V gene TRBV21-1; TRBD2 is taken as the D call from the table, unchecked against the DNA. TRBV21-1 constitutes a pseudogene. The starting material was PBMCs, obtained around atezolizumab (anti-PD-L1) treatment. CDR3 bases: TGTGCCAGCAGCTTCGGACTAGCGGGAAACACAGATACGCAGTATTTT. Protein product: CASSFGLAGNTDTQYF.